This T cell receptor (beta chain) was sequenced in a study of blood T cell repertoires in COVID-19. Study background: Acute and convalescent COVID-19 specimens originated in the United States, Italy and Spain. In each case, the material was cDNA or gDNA derived from T cells, B-cell-depleted T cells, or PBMCs.

Note on this clone: An end of the junction differs from the germline gene, which may be a read error.

Participant-reported clinical history was the basis for cohort assignment. TCRdb's table, derived via immunoSEQ multiplex PCR, lists solely in-frame clones and lacks some. The sample comprises 360,000 or so clones, over 80% of which are singletons, and around 5% rests with the top ten. The sequence derives from a woman aged 45-59 years who had recovered from COVID-19. The sequenced sample consisted of PBMCs or T cells enriched from blood (not recorded which).

This CDR3 reads CSVEGTDGNTIYF. In DNA, the CDR3 is TGCAGCGTGGAAGGGACAGATGGAAACACCATATATTTT. This sequence joins TRBV29-1 and TRBJ1-3, with 7 nucleotides matching TRBD1. This CDR3 spans 13 amino acids. Looked up from germline, CDR1 is SQVTM and CDR2 is ANQGSEA.